Listed below are T cell receptor beta chains from one sample, sequenced in a study of T cell changes during pregnancy in multiple sclerosis. Only in-frame clones appear in the TCRdb table, and some are missing; sequencing was by immunoSEQ multiplex PCR. The table lists under 50,000 clones, roughly 90% of them singletons. The source material was CD4+ T cells from peripheral blood mononuclear cells, sampled in the first trimester of pregnancy. These receptors all stem from a female donor with multiple sclerosis, enrolled in a pregnancy study. The CDR3 runs from the conserved cysteine through the conserved F or W. A D gene is named only where the DNA matches it firmly. Size is stated for part of the rows, as once, few or many counts, or as a class when the clone is expanded.

clone_size	v_call	j_call	d_call	cdr3_aa	cdr3_nt
-	TRBV19	TRBJ2-7	-	CASSISQGTRGEQYF	TGTGCCAGTAGTATCTCACAGGGGACCCGGGGGGAGCAGTACTTC
-	TRBV5-4	TRBJ2-1	TRBD2	CASSLGGLAGNNEQFF	TGTGCCAGCAGCTTGGGAGGACTAGCGGGAAACAATGAGCAGTTCTTC
-	TRBV27	TRBJ2-7	-	CAGNQDSSSSYEQYF	TGTGCCGGCAACCAGGACAGCAGTTCTTCCTACGAGCAGTACTTC
-	TRBV5-1	TRBJ2-5	-	CASSLETVQETQYF	TGCGCCAGCAGCTTAGAGACAGTACAAGAGACCCAGTACTTC
-	TRBV9	TRBJ1-2	-	CASSAGHNYGYTF	TGTGCCAGCAGCGCGGGACACAACTATGGCTACACCTTC
-	TRBV6-5	TRBJ2-7	TRBD2	CASSILAGTYEQYF	TGTGCCAGCAGTATATTAGCGGGGACCTACGAGCAGTACTTC
-	TRBV28	TRBJ2-7	TRBD2	CASTRAGKNYEQYF	TGTGCCAGCACCAGAGCGGGAAAAAACTACGAGCAGTACTTC
-	TRBV19	TRBJ2-5	-	CASSIPHNQETQYF	TGTGCCAGTAGTATACCCCACAATCAAGAGACCCAGTACTTC
-	TRBV5-4	TRBJ1-4	-	CASSLGGLSEKLFF	TGTGCCAGCAGCCTCGGAGGGTTGAGTGAAAAACTGTTTTTT
-	TRBV19	TRBJ1-1	-	CASSVDRNTEAFF	TGTGCCAGTAGCGTTGACAGGAACACTGAAGCTTTCTTT
-	TRBV18	TRBJ1-1	-	CASSPGGGNTEAFF	TGTGCCAGCTCACCCGGGGGAGGGAACACTGAAGCTTTCTTT
-	TRBV6-1	TRBJ2-1	-	CASSEGNGSGNEQFF	TGTGCCAGCAGTGAAGGTAACGGGAGTGGAAATGAGCAGTTCTTC
-	TRBV19	TRBJ2-5	-	CASSIVGDGKTQYF	TGTGCCAGTAGTATAGTAGGAGACGGAAAGACCCAGTACTTC
once	TRBV19	TRBJ1-2	-	CASRQTENYGYTF	TGTGCCAGTAGGCAGACAGAGAACTATGGCTACACCTTC
-	TRBV5-1	TRBJ1-1	-	CASSWDGGLRNTEAFF	TGCGCCAGCAGCTGGGACGGGGGACTTAGGAACACTGAAGCTTTCTTT
-	TRBV7-7	TRBJ2-5	-	CASSLGRWETQYF	TGTGCTAGCAGCTTAGGCAGGTGGGAGACCCAGTACTTC
-	TRBV28	TRBJ2-5	TRBD1	CASSLDRRYQETQYF	TGTGCCAGCAGTTTGGACAGGAGGTACCAAGAGACCCAGTACTTC
-	TRBV19	TRBJ1-2	-	CASSRGAGYGYTF	TGTGCCAGTAGTCGCGGCGCGGGGTATGGCTACACCTTC
-	TRBV18	TRBJ1-1	TRBD1	CASSPGQPNTEAFF	TGTGCCAGCTCACCGGGACAGCCGAACACTGAAGCTTTCTTT
-	TRBV30	TRBJ2-1	TRBD2	CAWDVSGTRDEQFF	TGTGCCTGGGATGTTAGCGGGACTCGGGATGAGCAGTTCTTC
-	TRBV6-1	TRBJ1-5	-	CASSEWAGNQPQHF	TGTGCCAGCAGTGAATGGGCTGGCAATCAGCCCCAGCATTTT
few	TRBV6-5	TRBJ2-1	TRBD2	CASSPSGINYNEQFF	TGTGCCAGCAGTCCTAGCGGAATTAACTACAATGAGCAGTTCTTC
-	TRBV30	TRBJ1-5	-	CAWSFGVNQPQHF	TGTGCCTGGAGTTTCGGGGTCAATCAGCCCCAGCATTTT